This TCR beta chain was identified in a study of OX40 agonist ivuxolimab in advanced cancers. Study background: Each patient was given ivuxolimab into a vein every 2 weeks, at 0.01 to 10 mg/kg. Three patients got partial responses; one had hepatocellular carcinoma and two had cutaneous melanoma. Notes on the study in general: Partial responders treated at 0.1-3.0 mg/kg exhibited clonal expansion among the lowest measured. CD4+ and CD8+ T cells in blood underwent clonal expansion by week 6 at 0.1 to 3.0 mg/kg.

Regarding this clone: Its antigen remains unknown.

Looked up from germline, CDR1 is GTSNPN and CDR2 is SVGIG (reference sequence). CDR3 size: 11 residues. Trimming took off 3 bases at V and 6 bases at J, with 6 bases between the two ends. Sequenced by immunoSEQ multiplex PCR; TCRdb stores in-frame clones only, minus some. This repertoire shows about 64,000 clones, about 91% found once; its top ten account for around 0.42%. The chain uses TRBV30 and TRBJ2-1; D not certain. The sequence was obtained from an adult with an advanced solid tumor such as melanoma, head and neck, liver or kidney cancer. The source was CD4+ or CD8+ T cells sorted from blood, collected in a trial of the OX40 agonist ivuxolimab. The CDR3 region is CAWSVSNEQFF. The CDR3 DNA follows: TGTGCCTGGAGCGTATCCAATGAGCAGTTCTTC.